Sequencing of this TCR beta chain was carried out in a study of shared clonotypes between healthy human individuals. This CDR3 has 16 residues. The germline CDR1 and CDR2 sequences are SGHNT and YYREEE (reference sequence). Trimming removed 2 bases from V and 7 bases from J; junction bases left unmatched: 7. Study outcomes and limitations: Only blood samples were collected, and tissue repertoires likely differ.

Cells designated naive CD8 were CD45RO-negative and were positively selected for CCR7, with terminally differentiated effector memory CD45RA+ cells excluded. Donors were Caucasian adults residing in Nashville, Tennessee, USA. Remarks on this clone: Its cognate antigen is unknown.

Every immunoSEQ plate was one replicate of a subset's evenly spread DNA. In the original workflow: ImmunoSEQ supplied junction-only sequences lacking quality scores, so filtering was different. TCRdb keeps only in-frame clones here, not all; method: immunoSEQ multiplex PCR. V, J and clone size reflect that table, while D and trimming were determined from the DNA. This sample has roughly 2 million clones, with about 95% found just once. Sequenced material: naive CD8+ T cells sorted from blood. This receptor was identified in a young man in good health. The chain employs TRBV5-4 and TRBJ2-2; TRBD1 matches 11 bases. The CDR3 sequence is CASSLRTGGLNGELFF. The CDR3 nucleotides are TGTGCCAGCAGCTTAAGGACAGGGGGCCTAAACGGGGAGCTGTTTTTT.